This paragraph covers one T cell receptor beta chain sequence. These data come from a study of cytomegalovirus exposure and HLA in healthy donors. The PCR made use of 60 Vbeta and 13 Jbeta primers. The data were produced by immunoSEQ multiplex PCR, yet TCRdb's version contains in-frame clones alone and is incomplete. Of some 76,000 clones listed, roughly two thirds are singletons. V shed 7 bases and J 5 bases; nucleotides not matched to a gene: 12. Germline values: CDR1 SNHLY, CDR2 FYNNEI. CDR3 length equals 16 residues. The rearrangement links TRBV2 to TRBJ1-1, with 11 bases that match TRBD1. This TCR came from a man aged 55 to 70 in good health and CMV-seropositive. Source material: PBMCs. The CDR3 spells CASTWTGGSAGTEAFF. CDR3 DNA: TGTGCCAGCACCTGGACAGGGGGCTCGGCCGGGACTGAAGCTTTCTTT.